The 26 T cell receptor beta chains below all came from one sample that was sequenced in a study of blood T cell repertoires in COVID-19. Sequenced by immunoSEQ multiplex PCR; TCRdb stores in-frame clones only, minus some. The repertoire has about 78,000 clones, about four fifths of them found once; the top ten carry 3.5% to 4%. The specimen was peripheral blood. These receptors all stem from a man aged 50-59 years with acute or convalescent COVID-19.

The chain joins TRBV7-2 to TRBJ1-2, with D perhaps matching TRBD1 (6 bases). The CDR3 is made up of 17 amino acids. Germline V lookup: CDR1 SGHTA, CDR2 FQGNSA. Between the trimmed V and J ends, which lost 4 bases and 8 bases, there was a span of 26 bases. This chain's CDR3 is CASSSYHGQSRAGGYTF. CDR3 in DNA: TGTGCCAGCAGCTCTTACCACGGACAGAGCCGGGCTGGGGGCTACACCTTC.

The chain couples TRBV30 to TRBJ2-2; TRBD2 is a possible D gene (5 bases). V was clipped by 6 bases and J by 4 bases, with 21 bases between them. The CDR3 consists of 16 residues. Germline CDR1 is GTSNPN and CDR2 is SVGIG (reference sequence). CDR3 amino acids: CACPPASTAGTGELFF. As DNA, the CDR3 is TGTGCCTGCCCCCCAGCTAGCACTGCAGGCACCGGGGAGCTGTTTTTT.

The chain couples TRBV18 to TRBJ1-5; a possible D gene is TRBD1 (5 bases). CDR3 length equals 15 residues. Germline V gene lookup returns CDR1 KGHSH and CDR2 LQKENI. Deletions cut 5 bases from V and 3 bases from J, with 14 bases between. The CDR3 region is CASSVSQGTNQPQHF. In DNA form, the CDR3 reads TGTGCCAGCTCAGTATCGCAGGGAACCAATCAGCCCCAGCATTTT.

The gene calls are TRBV6-1 and TRBJ1-2; TRBD1 aligns across 7 bases. With 2 bases clipped from V and 7 bases from J, the junction kept 10 bases outside the gene matches. The CDR3 is 15 residues long. CDR1 and CDR2 (germline): MNHNS, SASEGT. In DNA, the CDR3 is TGTGCCAGCAGTGAAAGGGGGCAGGTCCCTTCTGGCTACACCTTC. Protein product: CASSERGQVPSGYTF.

The chain links TRBV6-5 to TRBJ2-2; D not resolved. CDR1 and CDR2 from the germline V gene are MNHEY and SVGAGI. The CDR3 is 12 residues long. Trimming pared 5 bases from V and 1 base from J, leaving 2 bases between. Here the CDR3 DNA reads TGTGCCAGCAGTCAGAACACCGGGGAGCTGTTTTTT. It yields the protein CASSQNTGELFF.

The CDR3 sequence is CASSQRGGARTDTQYF. The DNA for the CDR3 is TGCGCCAGCAGCCAGCGCGGGGGGGCAAGGACAGATACGCAGTATTTT. The V gene is TRBV5-1, the J gene TRBJ2-3; TRBD2 matches 9 bases. V shed 4 bases, J shed 3 bases, and the junction held 9 bases outside the gene matches. The V gene's germline CDR1 is SGHRS and CDR2 YFSETQ. The length of the CDR3 is 16 residues.

In nucleotides, the CDR3 is TGTGCCAGCAGCTTCGGACAGTTCAATGAGCAGTTCTTC. This sequence encodes CASSFGQFNEQFF. The chain combines TRBV7-9 with TRBJ2-1; maybe TRBD1 (6 bases). Germline CDR1 and CDR2: SEHNR and FQNEAQ (reference sequence). The CDR3 is 13 amino acids. Trimming removed 3 bases at V and 6 bases at J, with 9 bases between.

The chain employs TRBV12-5 and TRBJ2-5, with D perhaps TRBD1 (6 bases). The length of the CDR3 is 13 residues. Trimming left V 6 bases short and J 5 bases short, with 13 bases between. The germline V gene has CDR1 LGHNT and CDR2 FRNRAP. The DNA for the CDR3 is TGTGCTAGTGGGAGCAGGGGCCGGGAGACCCAGTACTTC. This gives the protein CASGSRGRETQYF.

The chain combines TRBV4-1 with TRBJ1-1; D not resolved. This CDR3 is built from 16 residues. The germline V and J ends were trimmed by 0 bases and 4 bases, with 15 bases remaining between them. Germline CDR1 MGHRA, CDR2 YSYEKL. In DNA, the CDR3 is TGCGCCAGCAGCCAAGAGGGTTGGGGAGGTAGCACTGAAGCTTTCTTT. This gives the protein CASSQEGWGGSTEAFF.

This clone came up once. This sequence joins TRBV28 and TRBJ2-7, with 7 nucleotides matching TRBD1. This CDR3 contains 13 residues. Germline V gene sequence: CDR1 MDHEN, CDR2 SYDVKM. V was clipped by 4 bases and J by 5 bases; unmatched bases: 5. The CDR3 is CASSSDRDHEQYF. CDR3 bases: TGTGCCAGCAGTTCCGACAGGGATCACGAGCAGTACTTC.

This clone was recorded once. The genes are TRBV4-1 and TRBJ2-5, with D possibly being TRBD2 (5 bases). The ends were cut back, 6 bases at V and 1 base at J, with 15 bases in the middle. The CDR3 loop spans 15 amino acids. Germline loops: CDR1 MGHRA, CDR2 YSYEKL. For the CDR3, the DNA is TGCGCCAGCAGACCCGGGATGGGGAGCCAAGAGACCCAGTACTTC. Amino acids: CASRPGMGSQETQYF.

This rearrangement joins TRBV7-9 to TRBJ2-1, with D tentatively TRBD1 (5 bases). The length of the CDR3 is 14 residues. CDR1 SEHNR and CDR2 FQNEAQ come from the germline V gene (reference sequence). With 4 bases removed from V and 1 base from J, the gap between germline ends came to 8 bases. The CDR3 DNA reads TGTGCCAGCAGCTATAGGGGTTCCTACAATGAGCAGTTCTTC. It codes for CASSYRGSYNEQFF.

The chain couples TRBV6-5 to TRBJ2-1; 9 positions match TRBD2. The CDR3 extends over 14 amino acids. The V segment lost 6 bases and the J segment 4 bases; nucleotides outside the gene matches: 4. CDR1 and CDR2 (germline): MNHEY, SVGAGI. DNA of the CDR3: TGTGCCAGCAGATTAGCGGGAGCGTACAATGAGCAGTTCTTC. Translated, it gives CASRLAGAYNEQFF.

This chain connects TRBV6-6 to TRBJ2-5; 11 bases are shared with TRBD1. Trimming cost V 6 bases and J 5 bases; bases outside gene matches: 8. The CDR3 contains 15 residues. CDR1 and CDR2 from the germline V gene are MNHNY and SVGAGI (reference sequence). The CDR3 nucleotides read TGTGCCAGCAGGGACAGGGGGCTCGGAGGGGAGACCCAGTACTTC. It specifies CASRDRGLGGETQYF.

The chain uses TRBV9 and TRBJ1-5; D might be TRBD1 (5 bases). The CDR3 consists of 15 residues. The V end lost 4 bases, the J end lost 3 bases, and 14 bases lay between the germline ends. Germline CDR1 is SGDLS and CDR2 is YYNGEE. The CDR3 coding sequence is TGTGCCAGCAGCCCGAGGGGAGGGGTCAATCAGCCCCAGCATTTT. Protein product: CASSPRGGVNQPQHF.

This rearrangement joins TRBV5-6 to TRBJ1-3; D gene unclear. Looked up from germline, CDR1 is SGHDT and CDR2 is YYEEEE. The CDR3 sequence is 14 residues long. Trimming pared 4 bases from V and 4 bases from J, leaving 12 bases between. The CDR3 DNA follows: TGTGCCAGCAGCCCTGGAGCGGCAGGAAACACCATATATTTT. Amino acids: CASSPGAAGNTIYF.

The V and J genes are TRBV20-1 and TRBJ2-7, with 12 bases lining up with TRBD2. Trimming cost V 3 bases and J 2 bases; bases outside gene matches: 5. The CDR3 contains 15 residues. Looked up from germline, CDR1 is DFQATT and CDR2 is SNEGSKA (reference sequence). The CDR3 nucleotides read TGCAGTGCTAGTAGGAGACTAGCGGGGGCCTACGAGCAGTACTTC. As protein: CSASRRLAGAYEQYF.

The chain couples TRBV7-6 to TRBJ1-1; weak D call: TRBD1 (6 bases). The CDR3 is made up of 18 amino acids. Germline CDR1 SGHVS, CDR2 FNYEAQ. Deletions cut 2 bases from V and 1 base from J, with 20 bases between. DNA for the CDR3: TGTGCCAGCAGCTTAATTGCGGCTAGGACAGTCCAGAACACTGAAGCTTTCTTT. Translated, it gives CASSLIAARTVQNTEAFF.

The chain carries TRBV5-5 and TRBJ1-2; D not certain. The CDR3 covers 14 residues. V lost 4 bases and J lost 8, with 18 bases in between. Germline CDR1 and CDR2: SGHKS and YYEKEE (reference sequence). The CDR3 sequence is CASSNYVEVEGYTF. The CDR3 DNA is TGTGCCAGCAGCAACTACGTTGAGGTTGAAGGCTACACCTTC.

The rearrangement uses TRBV18 and TRBJ2-7, with 7 bases lining up with TRBD1. The CDR3 runs 17 residues. The junction had 12 bases not matched to a gene; V was cut back by 2 bases and J by 2 bases. Germline V gene sequence: CDR1 KGHSH, CDR2 LQKENI. The CDR3 DNA follows: TGTGCCAGCTCACCATTAAATACCGGGACAGCAGCCTACGAGCAGTACTTC. Translation gives CASSPLNTGTAAYEQYF.

The chain employs TRBV7-8 and TRBJ1-1; TRBD1 is a possible D gene (5 bases). The V gene's germline CDR1 is SGHVS and CDR2 FQNEAQ. CDR3 length equals 14 residues. V lost 5 bases and J lost 7, with 17 bases in between. The DNA for the CDR3 is TGTGCCAGCAGCGCCCAGACAGTCGGAGATGAAGCTTTCTTT. Residues: CASSAQTVGDEAFF.

This chain joins TRBV7-2 and TRBJ2-7; 14 nucleotides line up with TRBD2. Trimming cost V 3 bases and J 6 bases; bases outside gene matches: 7. The germline V gene has CDR1 SGHTA and CDR2 FQGNSA. The CDR3 has 16 residues. The CDR3 reads CASSFRLAGGRVEQYF. In nucleotides, the CDR3 is TGTGCCAGCAGCTTCCGACTAGCGGGGGGGCGGGTCGAGCAGTACTTC.

The chain carries TRBV6-5 and TRBJ2-7; possible D gene TRBD2, 6 bases. Deletions cut 6 bases from V and 0 bases from J, with 15 bases between. CDR3 length equals 15 residues. Germline V lookup: CDR1 MNHEY, CDR2 SVGAGI. The CDR3, as DNA: TGTGCCAGCAGCCTCGGGGGAGCGGGCTCCTACGAGCAGTACTTC. Translation: CASSLGGAGSYEQYF.

The rearrangement links TRBV27 to TRBJ2-7; 9 bases line up with TRBD2. In germline, CDR1 is MNHEY, CDR2 SMNVEV (reference sequence). Trimming cost V 6 bases and J 7 bases; bases outside gene matches: 13. The CDR3 loop spans 15 amino acids. The CDR3 here is CASRLGGGVSGEQYF. In nucleotides, the CDR3 is TGTGCCAGCAGATTAGGCGGGGGGGTATCAGGGGAGCAGTACTTC.

V is TRBV27 and J is TRBJ2-5; D possibly corresponds to TRBD1 (6 bases). CDR3 length: 14 residues. Germline V CDR1 and CDR2: MNHEY, SMNVEV (reference sequence). Trimming removed 6 bases from V and 5 bases from J, with 16 bases in between. Written as DNA, the CDR3 is TGTGCCAGCAGCGAAGGACAGAACCCCGAGACCCAGTACTTC. Amino acid sequence: CASSEGQNPETQYF.

This chain links TRBV3-1 (or the pseudogene TRBV3-2) with TRBJ2-7, with TRBD2 identical over 7 bases. J lost 3 bases, V lost 0 bases, and 8 bases had no gene match. CDR3 length equals 16 residues. In germline, CDR1 is LGHDT, CDR2 YNNKEL (reference sequence). The CDR3 sequence: CASSQDRASGIYEQYF. The CDR3 DNA sequence: TGTGCCAGCAGCCAAGATAGGGCTAGCGGAATCTACGAGCAGTACTTC.